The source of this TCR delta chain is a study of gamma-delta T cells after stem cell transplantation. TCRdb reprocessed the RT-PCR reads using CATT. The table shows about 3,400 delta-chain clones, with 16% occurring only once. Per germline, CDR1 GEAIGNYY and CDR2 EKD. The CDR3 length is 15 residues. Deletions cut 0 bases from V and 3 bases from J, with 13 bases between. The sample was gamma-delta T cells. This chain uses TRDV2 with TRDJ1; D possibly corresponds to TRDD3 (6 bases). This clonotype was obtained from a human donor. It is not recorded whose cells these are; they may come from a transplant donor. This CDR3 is CACDTVGIEADKLIF. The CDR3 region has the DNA TGTGCCTGTGACACCGTAGGGATAGAGGCCGATAAACTCATCTTT.